This TCR beta chain was sequenced for a study of tumor-infiltrating lymphocytes in primary liver carcinoma. Study information: Patients of both sexes were 30 to 69 years old.

This CDR3 has 14 amino acids. From germline, CDR1 is MNHNS and CDR2 SASEGT. Scientists recovered RNA and DNA together from around 18-30 mg of unsorted bulk tissue. Surgeons resected the patients' primary liver carcinomas. A constant-region primer served to make TCR beta cDNA from about 0.5 ug total RNA. Slightly modified ARM-PCR, run as three nested multiplex PCR rounds, produced the TCR beta libraries. A C-beta reverse primer and TRBV1-TRBV30 forward primers served in each of the first two PCR rounds, at about 10 cycles apiece. TCRdb re-analysed the multiplex PCR reads in MiXCR, keeping a single row per CDR3 protein. This table has about 66,000 distinct CDR3 sequences, over 60% appearing once. Regarding this clonotype: One end of the junction does not line up with germline, which may come from a read error.

V usage is TRBV6-1 and J usage is TRBJ1-4; the match to TRBD1 covers 8 bases. The source of this sequence is a man aged 35 to 55 with primary liver carcinoma and hepatitis B virus infection. Input material: liver tumor tissue from sampling region 4. Subset denoted: tumor region T4, right-lateral pole. The CDR3 reads CVSGEQGVQEKLFF. In nucleotides, the CDR3 is TGTGTCAGCGGGGAACAGGGGGTGCAAGAAAAACTGTTTTTT.